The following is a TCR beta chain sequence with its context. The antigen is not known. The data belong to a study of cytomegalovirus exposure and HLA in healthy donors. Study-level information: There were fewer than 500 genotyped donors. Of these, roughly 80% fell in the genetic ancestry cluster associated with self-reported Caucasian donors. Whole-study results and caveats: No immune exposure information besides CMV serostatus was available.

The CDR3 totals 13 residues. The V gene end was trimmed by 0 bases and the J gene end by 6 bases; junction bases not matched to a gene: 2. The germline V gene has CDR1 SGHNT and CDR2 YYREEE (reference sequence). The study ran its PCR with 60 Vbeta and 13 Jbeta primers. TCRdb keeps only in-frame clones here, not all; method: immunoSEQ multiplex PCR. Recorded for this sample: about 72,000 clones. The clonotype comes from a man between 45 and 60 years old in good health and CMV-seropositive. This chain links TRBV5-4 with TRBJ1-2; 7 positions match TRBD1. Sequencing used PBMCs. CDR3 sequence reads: CASSLAQGDGYTF. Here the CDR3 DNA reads TGTGCCAGCAGCTTGGCGCAGGGGGATGGCTACACCTTC.